This entry is about one T cell receptor (beta chain). Each CDR3 protein is one row after TCRdb ran MiXCR on the 5' RACE reads. Found here are some 790,000 distinct CDR3 sequences, about 20% of them singletons; the top ten hold roughly 14%. These data come from a study of identical twins. CDR1 and CDR2 (germline): LGHNA, YSLEER. The CDR3 runs to 15 residues. With 0 bases removed from V and 6 bases from J, the gap between germline ends came to 14 bases. These data were also filed under a second study, of T cells expressing NK-cell markers.

Sequencing input: PBMCs. The TCR sequence derives from a woman younger than 30 in good health. The J gene is TRBJ1-1, the V gene TRBV4-3; D is possibly TRBD1 (6 bases). CDR3 in DNA: TGCGCCAGCAGCCAAGATGGACAGATCGGCCCTGAAGCTTTCTTT. Translation: CASSQDGQIGPEAFF.